The clone carrying this T cell receptor beta chain was seen a few times. Its antigen is still unknown. At one end the junction does not follow the germline gene, possibly because of a read error. TCRdb analysed the 5' RACE reads with MiXCR anew, one entry per CDR3 protein. The sample consists of approximately 53,000 distinct CDR3 sequences, 25% to 30% of them appearing once. The germline V gene has CDR1 MNHEY and CDR2 SVGAGI. This CDR3 spans 14 amino acids. Whole-study findings and limits: The larger cohort examined one V-J beta rearrangement, not whole repertoires. Tumor Treg TCRs overlapped most with tumor naive CD4+ cells. In terms of TCR gene usage, tumor memory CD4+ T cells clustered together with blood and lymph node memory CD4+ cells, as well as with lymph node naive CD4+ cells.

The TCR originated in a female donor with breast cancer. The sequenced material came from tumor-infiltrating memory CD4+ T cells sorted from the breast tumor. The subset: memory CD4+ T cells, CD4+CD45RO+CD25-. The chain links TRBV6-5 to TRBJ2-3, with D perhaps TRBD1 or TRBD2 (5 bases each). CDR3 region: CASKRGQSTDTQYF. CDR3 nucleotide sequence: TGTGCCAGCAAACGGGGCCAGAGCACAGATACGCAGTATTTC.